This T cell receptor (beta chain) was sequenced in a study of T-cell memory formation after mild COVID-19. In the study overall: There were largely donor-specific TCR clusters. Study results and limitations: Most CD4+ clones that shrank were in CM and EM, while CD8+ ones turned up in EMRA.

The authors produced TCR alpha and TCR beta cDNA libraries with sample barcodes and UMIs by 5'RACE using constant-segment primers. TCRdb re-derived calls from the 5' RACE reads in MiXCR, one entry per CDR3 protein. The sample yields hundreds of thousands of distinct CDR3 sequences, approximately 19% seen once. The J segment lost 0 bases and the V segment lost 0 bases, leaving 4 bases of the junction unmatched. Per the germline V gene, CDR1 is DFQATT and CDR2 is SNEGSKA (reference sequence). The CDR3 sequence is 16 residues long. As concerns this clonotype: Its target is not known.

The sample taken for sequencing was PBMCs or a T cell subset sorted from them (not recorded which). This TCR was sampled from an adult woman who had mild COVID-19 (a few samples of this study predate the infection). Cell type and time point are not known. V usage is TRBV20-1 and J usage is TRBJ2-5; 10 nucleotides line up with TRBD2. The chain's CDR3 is CSARDLLAGDQETQYF. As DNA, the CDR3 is TGCAGTGCTAGAGATCTTCTAGCGGGGGACCAAGAGACCCAGTACTTC.